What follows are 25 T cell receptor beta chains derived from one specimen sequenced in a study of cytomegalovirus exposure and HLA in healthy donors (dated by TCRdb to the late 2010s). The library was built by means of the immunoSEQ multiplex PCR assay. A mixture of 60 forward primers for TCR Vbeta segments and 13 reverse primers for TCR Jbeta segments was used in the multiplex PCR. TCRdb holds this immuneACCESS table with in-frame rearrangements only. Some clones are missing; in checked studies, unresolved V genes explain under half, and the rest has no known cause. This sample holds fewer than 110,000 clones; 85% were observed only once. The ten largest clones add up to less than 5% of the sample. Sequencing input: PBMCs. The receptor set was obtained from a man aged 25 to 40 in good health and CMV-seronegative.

This CDR3 is CATDRGAVNGYTF. CDR3 nucleotides: TGTGCCACAGACAGGGGGGCGGTAAATGGCTACACCTTC. This chain connects TRBV5-4 to TRBJ1-2; 9 nucleotides agree with TRBD1. The CDR3 contains 13 residues. Looked up from germline, CDR1 is SGHNT and CDR2 is YYREEE (reference sequence). Trimming removed 9 bases from V and 6 bases from J; junction bases left unmatched: 9.

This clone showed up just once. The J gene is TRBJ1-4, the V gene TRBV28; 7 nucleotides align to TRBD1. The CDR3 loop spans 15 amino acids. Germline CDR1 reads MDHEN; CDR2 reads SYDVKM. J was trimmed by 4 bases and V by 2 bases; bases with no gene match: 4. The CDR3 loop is CASSLGGQFNEKLFF. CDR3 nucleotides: TGTGCCAGCAGTTTAGGGGGACAGTTTAATGAAAAACTGTTTTTT.

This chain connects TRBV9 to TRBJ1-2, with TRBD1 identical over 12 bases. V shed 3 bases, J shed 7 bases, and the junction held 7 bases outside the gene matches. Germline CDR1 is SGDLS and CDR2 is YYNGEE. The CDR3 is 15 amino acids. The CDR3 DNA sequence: TGTGCCAGCAGCGCTCAGGGACAGGGGGCGCTTGGCTACACCTTC. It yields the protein CASSAQGQGALGYTF. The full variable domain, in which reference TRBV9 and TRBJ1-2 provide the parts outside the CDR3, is DSGVTQTPKHLITATGQRVTLRCSPRSGDLSVYWYQQSLDQGLQFLIQYYNGEERAKGNILERFSAQQFPDLHSELNLSSLELGDSALYFCASSAQGQGALGYTFGSGTRLTVV.

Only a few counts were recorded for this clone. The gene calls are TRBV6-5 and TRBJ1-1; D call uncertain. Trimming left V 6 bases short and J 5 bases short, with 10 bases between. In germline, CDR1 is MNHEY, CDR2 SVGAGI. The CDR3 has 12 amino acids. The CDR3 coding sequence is TGTGCCAGCAGCCTCGGGAGGACTGAAGCTTTCTTT. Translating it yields CASSLGRTEAFF.

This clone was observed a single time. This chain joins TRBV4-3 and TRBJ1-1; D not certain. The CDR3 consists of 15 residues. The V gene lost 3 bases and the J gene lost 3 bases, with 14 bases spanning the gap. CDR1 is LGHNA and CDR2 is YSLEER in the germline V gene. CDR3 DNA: TGCGCCAGCAGCCACGAAGCACGGCAGGACACTGAAGCTTTCTTT. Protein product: CASSHEARQDTEAFF.

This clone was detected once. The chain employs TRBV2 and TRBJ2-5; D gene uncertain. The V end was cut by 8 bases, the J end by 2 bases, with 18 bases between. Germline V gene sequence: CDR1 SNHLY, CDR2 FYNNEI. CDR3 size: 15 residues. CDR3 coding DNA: TGTGCCAGCTGTGTTGCAGTGTTAATACAAGAGACCCAGTACTTC. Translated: CASCVAVLIQETQYF.

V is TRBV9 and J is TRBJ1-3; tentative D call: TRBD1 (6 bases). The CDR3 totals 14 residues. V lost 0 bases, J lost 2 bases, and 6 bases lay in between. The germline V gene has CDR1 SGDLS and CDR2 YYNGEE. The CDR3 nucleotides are TGTGCCAGCAGCGTAGAGGGGGCTGGAAACACCATATATTTT. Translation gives CASSVEGAGNTIYF.

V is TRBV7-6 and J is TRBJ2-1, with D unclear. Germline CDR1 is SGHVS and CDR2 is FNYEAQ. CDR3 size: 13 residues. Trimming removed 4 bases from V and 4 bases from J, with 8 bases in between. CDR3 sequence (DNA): TGTGCCAGCAGCTCCTCGAGTTACAATGAGCAGTTCTTC. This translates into CASSSSSYNEQFF.

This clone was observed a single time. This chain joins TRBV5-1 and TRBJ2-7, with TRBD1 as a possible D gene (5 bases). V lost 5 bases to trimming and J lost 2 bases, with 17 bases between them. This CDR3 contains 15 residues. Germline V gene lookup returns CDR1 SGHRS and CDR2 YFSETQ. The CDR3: CASSRLPQGPYEQYF. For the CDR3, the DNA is TGCGCCAGCAGTCGTTTGCCCCAGGGCCCCTACGAGCAGTACTTC. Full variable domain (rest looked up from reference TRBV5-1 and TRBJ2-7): KAGVTQTPRYLIKTRGQQVTLSCSPISGHRSVSWYQQTPGQGLQFLFEYFSETQRNKGNFPGRFSGRQFSNSRSEMNVSTLELGDSALYLCASSRLPQGPYEQYFGPGTRLTVT.

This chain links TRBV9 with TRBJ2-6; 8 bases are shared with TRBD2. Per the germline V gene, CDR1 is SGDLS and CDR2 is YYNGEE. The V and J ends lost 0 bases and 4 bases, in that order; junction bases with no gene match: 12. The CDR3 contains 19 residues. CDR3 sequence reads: CASSVDLRGRGVGANVLTF. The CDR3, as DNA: TGTGCCAGCAGCGTAGATTTGCGTGGGCGGGGGGTCGGGGCCAACGTCCTGACTTTC.

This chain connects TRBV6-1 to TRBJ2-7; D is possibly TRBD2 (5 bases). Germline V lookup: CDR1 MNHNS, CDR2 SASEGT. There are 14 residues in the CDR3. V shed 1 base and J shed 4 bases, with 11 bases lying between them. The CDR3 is CASSEGRVAYEQYF. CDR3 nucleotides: TGTGCCAGCAGTGAAGGGAGAGTAGCGTACGAGCAGTACTTC.

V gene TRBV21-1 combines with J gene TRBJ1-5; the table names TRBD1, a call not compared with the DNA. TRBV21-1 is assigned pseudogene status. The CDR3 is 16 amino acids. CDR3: CASSKSGGTANQPQHF. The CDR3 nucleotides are TGTGCCAGCAGCAAAAGTGGGGGGACAGCCAATCAGCCCCAGCATTTT.

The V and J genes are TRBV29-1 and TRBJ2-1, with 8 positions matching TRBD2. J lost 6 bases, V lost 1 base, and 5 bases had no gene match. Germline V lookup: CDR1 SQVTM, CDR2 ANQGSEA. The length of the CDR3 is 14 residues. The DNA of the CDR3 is TGCAGCGTTGAAGTCCTAGCGGGCCTCAATGAGCAGTTCTTC. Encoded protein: CSVEVLAGLNEQFF.

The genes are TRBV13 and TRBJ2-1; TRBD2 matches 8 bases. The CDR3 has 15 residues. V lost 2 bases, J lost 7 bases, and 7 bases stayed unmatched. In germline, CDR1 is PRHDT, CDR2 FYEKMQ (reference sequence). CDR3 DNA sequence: TGTGCCAGCAGCTTAATGGCGGGGGGCCTTAATGAGCAGTTCTTC. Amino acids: CASSLMAGGLNEQFF.

The CDR3 region is CASSLETRETQYF. The CDR3 region has the DNA TGCGCCAGCAGCTTAGAGACTAGAGAGACCCAGTACTTC. V gene TRBV5-1 combines with J gene TRBJ2-5; TRBD2 is a possible D gene (6 bases). Trimming removed 2 bases at V and 4 bases at J, with 9 bases between. Germline CDR1 and CDR2: SGHRS and YFSETQ. The CDR3 is 13 residues long.

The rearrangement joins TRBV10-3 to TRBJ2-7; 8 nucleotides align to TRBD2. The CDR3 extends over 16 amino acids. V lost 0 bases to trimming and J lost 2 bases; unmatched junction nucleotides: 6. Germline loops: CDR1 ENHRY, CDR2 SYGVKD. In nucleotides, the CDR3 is TGTGCCATCAGTGAGTCGAGCGGGACTAGAGCCTACGAGCAGTACTTC. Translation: CAISESSGTRAYEQYF.

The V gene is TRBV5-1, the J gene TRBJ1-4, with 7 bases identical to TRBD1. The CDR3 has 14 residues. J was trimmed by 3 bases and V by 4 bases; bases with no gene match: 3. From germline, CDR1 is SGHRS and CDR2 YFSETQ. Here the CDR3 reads CASSPGTANEKLFF. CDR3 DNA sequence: TGCGCCAGCAGCCCCGGGACAGCTAATGAAAAACTGTTTTTT.

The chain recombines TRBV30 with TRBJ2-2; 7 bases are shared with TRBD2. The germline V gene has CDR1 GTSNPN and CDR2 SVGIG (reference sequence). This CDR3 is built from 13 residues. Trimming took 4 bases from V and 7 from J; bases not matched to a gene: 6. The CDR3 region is CAWTRREYGELFF. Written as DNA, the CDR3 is TGTGCCTGGACCCGGCGGGAGTACGGGGAGCTGTTTTTT.

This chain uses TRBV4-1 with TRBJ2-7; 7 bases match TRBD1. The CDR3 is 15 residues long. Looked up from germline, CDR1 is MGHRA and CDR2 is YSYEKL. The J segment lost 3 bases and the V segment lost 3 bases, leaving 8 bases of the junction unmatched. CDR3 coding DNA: TGCGCCAGCAGCCAGGAACCGGGACAGTTCTACGAGCAGTACTTC. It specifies CASSQEPGQFYEQYF.

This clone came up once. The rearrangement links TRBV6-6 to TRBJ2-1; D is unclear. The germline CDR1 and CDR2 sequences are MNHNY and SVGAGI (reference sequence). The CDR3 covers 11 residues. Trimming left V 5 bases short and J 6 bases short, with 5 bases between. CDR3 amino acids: CASSPSNEQFF. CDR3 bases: TGTGCCAGCAGTCCGTCCAATGAGCAGTTCTTC.

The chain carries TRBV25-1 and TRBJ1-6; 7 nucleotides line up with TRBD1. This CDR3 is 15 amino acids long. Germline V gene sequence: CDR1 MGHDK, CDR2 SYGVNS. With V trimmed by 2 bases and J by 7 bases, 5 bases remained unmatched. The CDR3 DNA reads TGTGCCAGCAGTGAAGACAGGGTATTGAATTCACCCCTCCACTTT. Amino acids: CASSEDRVLNSPLHF.

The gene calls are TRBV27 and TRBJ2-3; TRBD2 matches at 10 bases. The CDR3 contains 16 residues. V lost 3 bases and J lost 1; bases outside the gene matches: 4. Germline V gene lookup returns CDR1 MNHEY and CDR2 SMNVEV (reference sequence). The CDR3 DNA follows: TGTGCCAGCAGTTTTCTAGCGGGAGAGGGCACAGATACGCAGTATTTT. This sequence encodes CASSFLAGEGTDTQYF.

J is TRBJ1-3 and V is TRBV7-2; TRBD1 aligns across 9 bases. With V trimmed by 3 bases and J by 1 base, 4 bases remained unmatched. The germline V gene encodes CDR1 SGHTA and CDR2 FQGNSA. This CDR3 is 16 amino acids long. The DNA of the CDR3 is TGTGCCAGCAGCTTGTGGGGGACAGGGTCTGGAAACACCATATATTTT. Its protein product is CASSLWGTGSGNTIYF.

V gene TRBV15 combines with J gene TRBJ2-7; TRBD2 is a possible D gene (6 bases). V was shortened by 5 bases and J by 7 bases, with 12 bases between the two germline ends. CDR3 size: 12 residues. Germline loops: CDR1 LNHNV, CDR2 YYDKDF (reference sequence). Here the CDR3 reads CATSQEGKEQYF. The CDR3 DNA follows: TGTGCCACCAGCCAGGAGGGTAAAGAGCAGTACTTC.

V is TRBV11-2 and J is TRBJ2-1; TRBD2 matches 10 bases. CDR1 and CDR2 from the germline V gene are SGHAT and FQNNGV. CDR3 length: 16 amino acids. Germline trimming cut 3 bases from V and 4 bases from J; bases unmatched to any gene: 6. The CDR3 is CASSLFGTSAYNEQFF. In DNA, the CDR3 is TGTGCCAGCAGCTTGTTTGGGACTAGCGCGTACAATGAGCAGTTCTTC. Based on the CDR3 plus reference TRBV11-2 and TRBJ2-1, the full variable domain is EAGVAQSPRYKIIEKRQSVAFWCNPISGHATLYWYQQILGQGPKLLIQFQNNGVVDDSQLPKDRFSAERLKGVDSTLKIQPAKLEDSAVYLCASSLFGTSAYNEQFFGPGTRLTVL.